This TCR beta chain was documented in a study of patients and donors after allogeneic stem cell transplantation. TCRdb analysed the RT-PCR reads with MiXCR anew, one entry per CDR3 protein. The table includes 200,000 to 250,000 distinct CDR3 sequences, around two fifths detected once. Trimming stripped 7 bases from V and 6 bases from J, with 9 bases between. The CDR3 is 12 residues long. Germline loops: CDR1 SNHLY, CDR2 FYNNEI. The sample taken for sequencing was blood, either unsorted or a sorted T cell fraction (not recorded which). The chain recombines TRBV2 with TRBJ1-4; no definite D call. The TCR was taken from a human donor who was either an allogeneic HSCT recipient or a stem cell or donor lymphocyte infusion donor (not recorded which). It is not recorded whose cells these are; they may come from a transplant donor. The CDR3 protein is CASNPEDEKLFF. CDR3 nucleotide sequence: TGTGCCAGCAACCCGGAGGATGAAAAACTGTTTTTT.